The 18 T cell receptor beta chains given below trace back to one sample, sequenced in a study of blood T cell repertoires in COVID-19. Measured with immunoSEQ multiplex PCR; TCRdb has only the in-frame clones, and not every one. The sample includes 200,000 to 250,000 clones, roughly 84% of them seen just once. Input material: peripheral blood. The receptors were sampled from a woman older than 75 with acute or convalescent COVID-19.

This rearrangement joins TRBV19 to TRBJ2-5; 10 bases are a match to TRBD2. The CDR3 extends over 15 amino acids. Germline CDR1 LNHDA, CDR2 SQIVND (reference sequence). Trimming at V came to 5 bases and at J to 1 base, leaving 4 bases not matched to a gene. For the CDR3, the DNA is TGTGCCAGTAGTCTAGCGGGGGTAACCCAAGAGACCCAGTACTTC. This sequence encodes CASSLAGVTQETQYF. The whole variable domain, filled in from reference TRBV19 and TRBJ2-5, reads DGGITQSPKYLFRKEGQNVTLSCEQNLNHDAMYWYRQDPGQGLRLIYYSQIVNDFQKGDIAEGYSVSREKKESFPLTVTSAQKNPTAFYLCASSLAGVTQETQYFGPGTRLLVL.

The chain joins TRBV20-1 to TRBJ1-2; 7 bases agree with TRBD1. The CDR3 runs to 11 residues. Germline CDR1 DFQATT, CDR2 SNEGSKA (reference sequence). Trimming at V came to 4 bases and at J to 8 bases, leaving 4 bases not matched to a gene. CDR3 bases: TGCAGTGCTAAGGACAGGCCCGGCTACACCTTC. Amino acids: CSAKDRPGYTF.

The CDR3 protein is CASSPQRGVDTDTQYF. In nucleotides, the CDR3 is TGTGCCAGCTCCCCTCAACGGGGGGTGGACACAGATACGCAGTATTTT. The chain recombines TRBV18 with TRBJ2-3; 7 bases match TRBD2. J lost 2 bases, V lost 6 bases, and 11 bases had no gene match. There are 16 residues in the CDR3. Germline V gene sequence: CDR1 KGHSH, CDR2 LQKENI. Complete variable domain (other parts from reference TRBV18 and TRBJ2-3): NAGVMQNPRHLVRRRGQEARLRCSPMKGHSHVYWYRQLPEEGLKFMVYLQKENIIDESGMPKERFSAEFPKEGPSILRIQQVVRGDSAAYFCASSPQRGVDTDTQYFGPGTRLTVL.

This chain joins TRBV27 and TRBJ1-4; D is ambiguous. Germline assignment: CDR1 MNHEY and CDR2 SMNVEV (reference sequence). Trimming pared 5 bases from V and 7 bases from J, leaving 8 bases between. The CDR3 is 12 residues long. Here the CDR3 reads CASSRHGEKLFF. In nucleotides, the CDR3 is TGTGCCAGCAGTCGACATGGTGAAAAACTGTTTTTT.

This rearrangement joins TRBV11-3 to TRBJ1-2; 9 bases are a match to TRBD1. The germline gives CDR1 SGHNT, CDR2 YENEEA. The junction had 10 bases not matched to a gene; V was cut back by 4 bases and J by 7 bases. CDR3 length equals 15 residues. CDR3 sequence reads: CASSSRRGQGSGYTF. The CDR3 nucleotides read TGTGCCAGCAGCTCTAGGCGAGGACAGGGGTCTGGCTACACCTTC.

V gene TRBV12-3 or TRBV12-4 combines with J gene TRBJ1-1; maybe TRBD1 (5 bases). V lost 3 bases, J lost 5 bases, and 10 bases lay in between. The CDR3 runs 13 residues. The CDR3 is CASSFQGGTEAFF. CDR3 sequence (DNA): TGTGCCAGCAGTTTCCAGGGTGGGACTGAAGCTTTCTTT.

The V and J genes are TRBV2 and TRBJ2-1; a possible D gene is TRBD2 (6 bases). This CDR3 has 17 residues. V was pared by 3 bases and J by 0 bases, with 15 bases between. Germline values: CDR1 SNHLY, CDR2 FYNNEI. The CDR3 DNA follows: TGTGCCAGCAGTGATGGAACCCGGGGGAGCTCCTACAATGAGCAGTTCTTC. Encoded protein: CASSDGTRGSSYNEQFF. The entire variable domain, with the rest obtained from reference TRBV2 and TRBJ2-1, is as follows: EPEVTQTPSHQVTQMGQEVILRCVPISNHLYFYWYRQILGQKVEFLVSFYNNEISEKSEIFDDQFSVERPDGSNFTLKIRSTKLEDSAMYFCASSDGTRGSSYNEQFFGPGTRLTVL.

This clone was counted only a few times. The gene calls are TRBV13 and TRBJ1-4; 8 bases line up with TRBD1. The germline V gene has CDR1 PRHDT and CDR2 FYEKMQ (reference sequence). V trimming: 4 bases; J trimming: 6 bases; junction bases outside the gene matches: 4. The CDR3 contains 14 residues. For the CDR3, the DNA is TGTGCCAGCAGCTCGGGACAGGACGATGAAAAACTGTTTTTT. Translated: CASSSGQDDEKLFF.

CDR3 residues: CASSYSGVSNQPQHF. CDR3 nucleotide sequence: TGTGCCAGCAGTTACTCCGGGGTGAGCAATCAGCCCCAGCATTTT. This chain uses TRBV6-6 with TRBJ1-5; D call uncertain. V shed 0 bases and J shed 1 base, with 7 bases lying between them. This CDR3 has 15 amino acids. CDR1 MNHNY and CDR2 SVGAGI come from the germline V gene (reference sequence).

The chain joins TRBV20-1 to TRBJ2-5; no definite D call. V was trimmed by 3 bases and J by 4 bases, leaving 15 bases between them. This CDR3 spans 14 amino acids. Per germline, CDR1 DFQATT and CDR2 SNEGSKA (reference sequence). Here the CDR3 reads CSASWLAPGETQYF. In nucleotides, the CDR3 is TGCAGTGCTAGTTGGCTCGCTCCAGGAGAGACCCAGTACTTC.

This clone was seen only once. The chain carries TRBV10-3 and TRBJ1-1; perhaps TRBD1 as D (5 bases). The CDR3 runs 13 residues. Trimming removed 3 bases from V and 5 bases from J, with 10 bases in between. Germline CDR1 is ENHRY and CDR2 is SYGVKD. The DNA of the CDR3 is TGTGCCATCAGTGACGCAGGGAATACTGAAGCTTTCTTT. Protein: CAISDAGNTEAFF.

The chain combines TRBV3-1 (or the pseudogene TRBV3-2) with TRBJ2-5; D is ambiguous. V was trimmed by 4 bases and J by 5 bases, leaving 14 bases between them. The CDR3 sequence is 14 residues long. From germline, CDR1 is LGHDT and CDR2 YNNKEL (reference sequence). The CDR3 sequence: CASSPTPFRETQYF. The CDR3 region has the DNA TGTGCCAGCAGCCCGACACCTTTTCGGGAGACCCAGTACTTC.

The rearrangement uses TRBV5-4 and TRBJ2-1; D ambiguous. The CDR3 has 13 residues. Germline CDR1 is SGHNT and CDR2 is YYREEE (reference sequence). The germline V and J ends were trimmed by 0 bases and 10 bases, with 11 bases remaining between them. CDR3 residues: CASSLVGFQEQFF. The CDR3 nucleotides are TGTGCCAGCAGCTTGGTCGGGTTTCAAGAGCAGTTCTTC. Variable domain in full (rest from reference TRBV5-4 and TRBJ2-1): ETGVTQSPTHLIKTRGQQVTLRCSSQSGHNTVSWYQQALGQGPQFIFQYYREEENGRGNFPPRFSGLQFPNYSSELNVNALELDDSALYLCASSLVGFQEQFFGPGTRLTVL.

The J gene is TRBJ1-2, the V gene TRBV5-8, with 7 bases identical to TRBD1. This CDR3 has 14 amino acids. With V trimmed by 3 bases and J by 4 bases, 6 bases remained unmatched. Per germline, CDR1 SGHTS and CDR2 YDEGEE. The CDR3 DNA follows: TGTGCCAGCAGCTGGGACAGTCTTTTCTATGGCTACACCTTC. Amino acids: CASSWDSLFYGYTF.

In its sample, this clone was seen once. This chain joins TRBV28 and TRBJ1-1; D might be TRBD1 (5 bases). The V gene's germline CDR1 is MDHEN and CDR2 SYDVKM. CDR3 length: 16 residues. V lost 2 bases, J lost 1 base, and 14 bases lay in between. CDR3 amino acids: CASSLRAGWGNTEAFF. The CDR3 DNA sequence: TGTGCCAGCAGTTTAAGAGCAGGGTGGGGGAACACTGAAGCTTTCTTT.

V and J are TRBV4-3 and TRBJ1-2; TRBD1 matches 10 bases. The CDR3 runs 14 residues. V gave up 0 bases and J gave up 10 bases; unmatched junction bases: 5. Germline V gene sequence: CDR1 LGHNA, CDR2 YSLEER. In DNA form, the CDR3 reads TGCGCCAGCAGCCAAGAACCGGGACAGGGGACCTACACCTTC. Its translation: CASSQEPGQGTYTF.

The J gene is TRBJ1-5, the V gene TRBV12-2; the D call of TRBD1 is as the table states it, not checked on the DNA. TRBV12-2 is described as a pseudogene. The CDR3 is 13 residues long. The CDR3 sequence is CASSRGRGQPQHF. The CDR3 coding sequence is TGTGCAAGTTCCAGGGGGCGAGGCCAGCCCCAGCATTTT.

For the CDR3, the DNA is TGTGCCAGCAGTGAAGCCGGGATTGGCAATCAGCCCCAGCATTTT. Its translation is CASSEAGIGNQPQHF. The chain recombines TRBV2 with TRBJ1-5, with D unclear. This CDR3 comprises 15 residues. With 0 bases removed from V and 2 bases from J, the gap between germline ends came to 8 bases. The germline gives CDR1 SNHLY, CDR2 FYNNEI.